This paragraph reports one TCR beta chain. Germline assignment: CDR1 MNHEY and CDR2 SVGAGI. The CDR3 length is 13 residues. V was trimmed by 7 bases and J by 2 bases, leaving 11 bases between them. The data were taken from a study of blood T cell repertoires in COVID-19. Study in general: Sites in the United States, Italy and Spain provided acute and convalescent COVID-19 samples.

Profiled with immunoSEQ multiplex PCR; TCRdb holds only in-frame clones, not every one. The sample carries about 440,000 clones, nearly 90% recorded once. Sequencing was done on a sample of PBMCs or T cells enriched from blood (not recorded which). The TCR originated in a woman aged 18 to 35 with acute COVID-19. The chain joins TRBV6-5 to TRBJ1-1, with D tentatively TRBD1 (6 bases). Here the CDR3 reads CASNNRANTEAFF. The CDR3 nucleotides are TGTGCCAGCAATAACAGGGCCAACACTGAAGCTTTCTTT.